This T cell receptor (beta chain) was identified during a study of T cell repertoires in cytomegalovirus infection. MiXCR was run by TCRdb on the reads, yielding one entry per CDR3 protein. The sample carries fewer than 550,000 distinct CDR3 sequences, around 27% recorded once. In its sample, this clonotype was seen a few times. The CDR3 extends over 18 amino acids. Trimming took 5 bases from V and 1 from J; bases not matched to a gene: 6. Germline assignment: CDR1 SGHTA and CDR2 FQGNSA. Sequencing was performed on PBMCs. This clonotype was sampled from a human donor in good health (CMV status not recorded). Some clones in this sample may be carry-over from other donors' samples. This chain connects TRBV7-2 to TRBJ2-3; 16 bases agree with TRBD2. For the CDR3, the DNA is TGTGCCAGCAGCCCGGGACTAGCGGGAGGGGGTGGCACAGATACGCAGTATTTT. Protein sequence: CASSPGLAGGGGTDTQYF.